This TCR beta chain derives from a study of response to subunit inactivated influenza vaccine. Study findings and constraints: The authors proposed limited new T cell recruitment per seasonal influenza vaccination.

Notes on this clonotype: The target antigen is unknown.

MiXCR, run by TCRdb on the RT-PCR reads, gives a single entry per CDR3 protein. The repertoire consists of more than 550,000 distinct CDR3 sequences, with roughly 10% occurring once and the leading ten covering roughly 9.6%. A further study also used this sample, focusing on T cells expressing NK-cell markers. That work contributes: As the method of synthesis, 5'RACE template switching with UMIs yielded TCR beta cDNA. HCMV seropositivity characterized most of the eight sequenced donors, and seronegativity one. Over 5 donors carried dominant NKG2C+ clonotypes that made up about 1.0-7.0% of their CD8+ T cells.

The starting material was PBMCs from blood, obtained on the day of vaccination. This TCR derives from a man aged 50-59 years who received an inactivated influenza vaccine.

CDR3 protein: CASSVVGQPSGNTGELFF. The CDR3 DNA reads TGTGCCAGCAGCGTAGTAGGTCAGCCTAGCGGGAACACCGGGGAGCTGTTTTTT. V gene TRBV9 combines with J gene TRBJ2-2, with 7 bases lining up with TRBD2. Trimming removed 0 bases from V and 1 base from J; junction bases left unmatched: 9. The CDR3 runs 18 residues. CDR1 is SGDLS and CDR2 is YYNGEE in the germline V gene.